This entry lists 3 T cell receptor beta chains sequenced from one sample in a study of shared clonotypes between healthy human individuals. Method: immunoSEQ multiplex PCR; TCRdb's copy keeps in-frame clones and lacks some. The sample lists about 490,000 clones; 60% to 80% were seen once. Sequenced input: PBMCs. The origin of the receptors is a woman between 40 and 55 years old in good health. Some clones in this sample may be carry-over from other donors' samples.

The CDR3 bases are TGTGCCAGTCCGGGGTTTTCGGGGGAAGCTTTCTTT. Translation: CASPGFSGEAFF. The chain couples TRBV28 to TRBJ1-1, with D hard to call. The V gene's germline CDR1 is MDHEN and CDR2 SYDVKM. The CDR3 extends over 12 amino acids. V was shortened by 9 bases and J by 8 bases, with 16 bases between the two germline ends.

This rearrangement joins TRBV28 to TRBJ1-4; TRBD1 aligns across 8 bases. Germline CDR1 reads MDHEN; CDR2 reads SYDVKM. The J segment lost 5 bases and the V segment lost 6 bases, leaving 11 bases of the junction unmatched. The CDR3 runs 16 residues. In DNA form, the CDR3 reads TGTGCCAGCAGGAACAGGGGGAAACGAACGAATGAAAAACTGTTTTTT. It encodes CASRNRGKRTNEKLFF.

The chain is built from TRBV11-2 and TRBJ2-5, with 7 bases aligning to TRBD1. The J call may be in error: the DNA end matches TRBJ2-7 better. The CDR3 is 15 amino acids. Germline V gene sequence: CDR1 SGHAT, CDR2 FQNNGV. CDR3 in DNA: TGTGCCAGCAGCATCCTCCGGGACAGAGCCTACGAGCAGTACTTC. Translated: CASSILRDRAYEQYF.